This T cell receptor (delta chain) was observed in a study of gamma-delta T cells after stem cell transplantation. TCRdb applied CATT to the RT-PCR reads for clone calling. Of about 7,800 delta-chain clones in the sample, less than 15% were seen once. The CDR3 loop spans 20 amino acids. Trimming took 2 bases from V and 3 from J, leaving 28 bases between them. Germline V gene lookup returns CDR1 TSWWSYY and CDR2 QGS. This clone was seen more than once but under ten times. The receptor comes from a human donor. It is not recorded whose cells these are; they may come from a transplant donor. The chain couples TRDV1 to TRDJ1; D not resolved. Sequencing was done on a sample of gamma-delta T cells. The CDR3 sequence: CALGEATFYSFTDSADKLIF. DNA of the CDR3: TGTGCTCTTGGGGAAGCTACTTTCTACTCTTTTACCGACAGCGCCGATAAACTCATCTTT.